This TCR beta chain was sequenced during a study of blood T cell repertoires in COVID-19. This clone was seen more than once but under ten times. Method: immunoSEQ multiplex PCR; TCRdb's copy keeps in-frame clones and lacks some. The sample shows over 100,000 clones, around 83% of them seen only once. The sequencing input was peripheral blood. The TCR was taken from a woman at least 80 years old with active or convalescent COVID-19.

CDR3 DNA: TGCGCCAGCAGCCCGACAGGGATGTTCGACTATGGCTACACCTTC. It is translated as CASSPTGMFDYGYTF. This chain uses TRBV5-1 with TRBJ1-2; 7 bases align to TRBD1. Trimming at V came to 4 bases and at J to 3 bases, leaving 9 bases not matched to a gene. Germline lookup yields CDR1 SGHRS and CDR2 YFSETQ. The CDR3 contains 15 residues.